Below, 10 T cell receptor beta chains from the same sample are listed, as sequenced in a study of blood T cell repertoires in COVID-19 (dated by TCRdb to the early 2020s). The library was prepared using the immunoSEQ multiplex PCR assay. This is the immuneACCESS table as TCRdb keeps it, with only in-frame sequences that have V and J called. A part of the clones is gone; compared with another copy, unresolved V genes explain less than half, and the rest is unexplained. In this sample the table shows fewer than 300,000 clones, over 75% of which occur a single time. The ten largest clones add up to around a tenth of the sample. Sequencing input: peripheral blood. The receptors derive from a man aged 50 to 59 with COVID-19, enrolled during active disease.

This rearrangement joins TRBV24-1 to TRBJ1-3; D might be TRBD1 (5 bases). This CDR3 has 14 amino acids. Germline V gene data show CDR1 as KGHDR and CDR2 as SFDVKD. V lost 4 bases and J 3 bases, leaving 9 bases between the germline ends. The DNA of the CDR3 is TGTGCCACCAGTGACCCAGGGTATGGAAACACCATATATTTT. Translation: CATSDPGYGNTIYF.

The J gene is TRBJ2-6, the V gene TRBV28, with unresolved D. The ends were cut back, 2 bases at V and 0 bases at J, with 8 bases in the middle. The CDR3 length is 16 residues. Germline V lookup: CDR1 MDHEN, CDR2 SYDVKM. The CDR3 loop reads CASSLRGHSGANVLTF. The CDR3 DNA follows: TGTGCCAGCAGTTTACGTGGGCACTCTGGGGCCAACGTCCTGACTTTC.

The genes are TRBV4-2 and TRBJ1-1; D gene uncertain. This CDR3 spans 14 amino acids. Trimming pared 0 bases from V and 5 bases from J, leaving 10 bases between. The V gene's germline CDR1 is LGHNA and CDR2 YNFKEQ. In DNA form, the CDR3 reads TGTGCCAGCAGCCAAGATTTTGGGAGAACTGAAGCTTTCTTT. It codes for CASSQDFGRTEAFF.

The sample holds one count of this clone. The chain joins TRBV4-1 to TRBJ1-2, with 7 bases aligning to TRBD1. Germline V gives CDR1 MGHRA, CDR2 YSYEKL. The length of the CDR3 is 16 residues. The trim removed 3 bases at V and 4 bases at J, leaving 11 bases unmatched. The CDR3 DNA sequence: TGCGCCAGCAGCCAGGGGACAGTTAACCGATTCTATGGCTACACCTTC. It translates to CASSQGTVNRFYGYTF.

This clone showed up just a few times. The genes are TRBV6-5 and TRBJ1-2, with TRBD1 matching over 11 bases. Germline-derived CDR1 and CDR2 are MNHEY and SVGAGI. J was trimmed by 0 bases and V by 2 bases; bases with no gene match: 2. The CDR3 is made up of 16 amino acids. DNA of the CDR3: TGTGCCAGCAGTTACCGGGACAGGGGGGCTAACTATGGCTACACCTTC. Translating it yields CASSYRDRGANYGYTF.

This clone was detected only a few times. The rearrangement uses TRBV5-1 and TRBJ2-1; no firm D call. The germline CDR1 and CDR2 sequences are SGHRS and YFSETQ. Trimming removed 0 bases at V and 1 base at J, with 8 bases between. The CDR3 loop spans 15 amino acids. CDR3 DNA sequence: TGCGCCAGCAGCTTGGGACTGATGTCCTACAATGAGCAGTTCTTC. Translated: CASSLGLMSYNEQFF.

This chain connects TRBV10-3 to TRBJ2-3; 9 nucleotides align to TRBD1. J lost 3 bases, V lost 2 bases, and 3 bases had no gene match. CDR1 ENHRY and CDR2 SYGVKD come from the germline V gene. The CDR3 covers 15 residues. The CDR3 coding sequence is TGTGCCATCAGTGAGCCGGGACAGGGAACAGATACGCAGTATTTT. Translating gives CAISEPGQGTDTQYF.

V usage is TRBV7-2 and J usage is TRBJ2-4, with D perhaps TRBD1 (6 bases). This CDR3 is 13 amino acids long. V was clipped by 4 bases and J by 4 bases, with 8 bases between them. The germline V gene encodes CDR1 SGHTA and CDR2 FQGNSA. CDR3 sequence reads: CASSSGQKNIQYF. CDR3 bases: TGTGCCAGCAGCTCGGGACAAAAAAACATTCAGTACTTC.

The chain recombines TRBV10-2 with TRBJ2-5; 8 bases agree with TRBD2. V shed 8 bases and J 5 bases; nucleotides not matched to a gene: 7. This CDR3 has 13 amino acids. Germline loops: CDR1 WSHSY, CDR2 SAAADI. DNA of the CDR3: TGCGCCAGCCGGGGGGGAGGGCCGGAGACCCAGTACTTC. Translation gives CASRGGGPETQYF.

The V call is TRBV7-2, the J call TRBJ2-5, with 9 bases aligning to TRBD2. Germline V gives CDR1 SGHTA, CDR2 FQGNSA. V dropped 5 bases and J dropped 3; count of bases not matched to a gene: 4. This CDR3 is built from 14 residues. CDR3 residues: CASSAGGYEETQYF. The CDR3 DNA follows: TGTGCCAGCAGCGCGGGAGGGTACGAAGAGACCCAGTACTTC.